This T cell receptor (beta chain) was retrieved from a study of cytomegalovirus exposure and HLA in healthy donors (dated by TCRdb to 2015 to 2018). About the study as a whole: In an earlier analysis of under 750 of the donors, approximately 300 Gb of sequence data and 100 million or so unique TCR beta sequences from about 180 million T cells were reported. Among 398 genotyped donors of the cohort, an average of roughly 240,000 unique TCR beta nucleotide sequences were sequenced per donor, roughly 18% of them non-productive. A later analysis re-examined previously published TCR beta repertoires from 500 to 700 donors and added high-resolution HLA genotyping to investigate patterns of TCR occurrence. In addition to the first cohort of 666 subjects, a separate validation cohort of 120 different subjects was used. The number of typed donors differed by locus: roughly 629-640 for A, B, C, DRB1 and DQB1; 500 to 550 for DQA1; about 600 for DPA1; and 400 to 480 for DPB1. The study combined high-throughput TCR immunosequencing, statistical association of individual TCRs with disease status, and machine learning to predict cytomegalovirus infection status. About 280 gigabases of sequencing data and around 90 million unique TCR sequences made up an early release that covered about 640 HLA-typed donors. In the later analysis, no new phenotypic data were used to find candidate immune exposures; instead, reliance was placed on TCR beta sequences and their occurrence across donors. Class I and class II HLA loci were covered by the typing at four-digit resolution. In an earlier analysis of several hundred of the donors, high-throughput TCR beta sequencing was used to judge whether each TCR beta V gene segment behaved as functional or pseudogenic. Among the roughly 380 genotyped donors, roughly 80% belonged to the genetic ancestry cluster associated with self-reported Caucasian donors. Donor age, sex, ethnicity and CMV serostatus were compiled together with the repertoire data. Every discovery cohort repertoire had been produced on one sequencing platform. Roughly five DR-DQ haplotypes were handled as single units for association and clustering, since linkage in the cohort was strong. In a later genetic analysis, genome-wide SNP genotypes for about 60% of the 666 donors were used, and that subset was treated as a discovery cohort. The study profiled the T cell repertoires of approximately 700 subjects by immunosequencing and related them to cytomegalovirus serostatus. The study aimed to test whether signatures of past pathogen exposure could be identified by cataloging public T cell receptors.

The cohort comprised around 690 healthy bone marrow donors. All cohort members were sampled while nominally healthy, although unrecorded immune exposures were likely present. The donor tested CMV seronegative and was one of the 352 seronegative cohort members. A peripheral blood sample was collected from each donor, and TCR beta sequencing was performed on peripheral blood mononuclear cells. The Qiagen DNeasy Blood Extraction Kit was used to extract genomic DNA from the blood cell samples. From cysteine to phenylalanine, the CDR3 is 12 amino acids long. The read is trimmed to its CDR3 DNA, 36 bases read in frame from base 1. Reading the germline V gene (reference sequence) gives CDR1 LNHDA and CDR2 SQIVND. The junction carries 12 bases between V and J, which are trimmed by 7 bases and 6 bases respectively. The paper's findings and limits, for the study overall: A later analysis found that TCR association rates varied across HLA loci, with DRB1 alleles showing the most associated TCRs and HLA-C alleles the fewest. Across donors, most TCR sequences were observed very rarely, whereas some public TCRs were present in many individuals. In a later genetic analysis, fewer N-insertions in productive TCRs were reported among donors in an Asian-associated ancestry cluster than the roughly 710-donor mean. Roughly uniform sequencing depth across donors was assumed in presence/absence analyses, although this assumption may not hold. According to a later analysis, most CMV-associated TCR beta chains appeared to be HLA-restricted, and the HLA associations seemed to be driven largely by CMV exposure. In this cohort, only TCR beta chains were sequenced, and detectable features were limited by the absence of alpha or paired-chain data. In a later analysis, HLA-associated TCR beta chains were found to be more clonally expanded and to have lower generation probabilities than equally common non-associated chains. Because counts were too low, roughly 16 rarely observed V segments, including chromosome 9 orphons, were excluded from the earlier analysis of 587 of the donors. Some IMGT-functional V segments, including TRBV6-2 and TRBV6-3, could not be told apart with the 87-base-pair reads, so those segments were excluded. A further reported finding was that TCR beta sequences accurately predicted the HLA-A and HLA-B alleles for most subjects in the first cohort. The classifier was reported to diagnose cytomegalovirus status with high specificity and sensitivity in both the original cohort and the validation cohort. An earlier analysis of roughly 570 of the donors showed that most TCR beta V segments appeared in productive rearrangements either about 87% or about 30% of the time, which broadly matched IMGT annotations. Because HLA typing was unavailable for some donors at each locus, only the typed subset was used in association tests. A later analysis reported that several top co-occurrence clusters appeared linked to parvovirus B19, influenza, CMV and Epstein-Barr virus. The study listed 150 to 200 TCR beta chains as associated with cytomegalovirus. In a later analysis, some 17,000 TCR beta sequences were associated with specific HLA alleles at a false discovery rate of 0.05. In vitro tests confirmed that a few of the cytomegalovirus-associated TCR beta chains recognize cytomegalovirus antigens. An association between a missense DCLRE1C variant and V-gene and J-gene trimming of TCR beta chains was found in a later genetic analysis and replicated in an independent cohort. When HLA alleles, especially DR and DQ, strongly co-occurred, TCR associations were difficult to assign to individual alleles. For the cohort, immune exposure information was limited to CMV serostatus. According to the authors, the approach could potentially be generalized to other disease states and immunological phenotypes. Linkage disequilibrium might explain the correlated functional status among segregating V segments, but an unknown experimental factor could not be ruled out. The sequencing pipeline was judged likely to have produced a cluster of highly shared sequence variants as a technical artifact.

A remark on this clone: The specificity of this receptor is unknown. Base qualities are not provided; no much larger clone lies one nucleotide away.

The library was prepared using the immunoSEQ multiplex PCR assay. For the multiplex PCR, a mixture combining 60 forward primers for TCR Vbeta segments and 13 reverse primers for TCR Jbeta segments was used. Amplification of the CDR3 region of rearranged TCR beta genes was performed with a multiplex PCR assay on genomic DNA. The amplified TCR beta libraries were sequenced on the Illumina HiSeq System as 87-base-pair reads. In the paper's pipeline: A later analysis tallied around 82 million unique TCR beta chains across the approximately 670 repertoires, and some 10 million of those chains were shared by two or more donors. Raw reads were error-corrected and collapsed into unique sequences by a nearest-neighbor algorithm in which closely related sequences were merged to remove PCR and sequencing errors. Alignment of CDR3 sequences to IMGT reference sequences was used to assign V, D and J gene segments. Each retained sequence needed at least a six-nucleotide match to both a V gene segment and a J gene segment. Rearrangements were called productive when the CDR3 lacked stop codons and stayed in frame with V and J; all others were non-productive. Following IMGT convention, CDR3 was defined as the stretch from the second conserved V-encoded cysteine up to the conserved J-encoded phenylalanine. Sequences without an unambiguous match to a single V gene segment were excluded from the earlier analysis of about 600 of the donors. In an earlier analysis of several hundred of the donors, a V segment was called functional when productive rearrangements were above 56.7%, and segregating when the standard deviation between donors exceeded 5%. A statistical classification framework was developed to diagnose cytomegalovirus status using the catalog of TCR beta chain sequences. A later analysis assigned V and J genes by comparing TCR nucleotide sequences with IMGT/GENE-DB human TR gene sequences. The TCRdist pipeline was used in a later analysis to assign CDR3 sequences and most-parsimonious VDJ recombination scenarios. A later analysis defined each TCR beta chain by its CDR3 amino acid sequence plus V-gene family, and excluded reads lacking a unique V-gene family. To address suspected cross-contamination and a sequencing artifact, a later analysis removed approximately 600 highly shared, low-generation-probability nucleotide sequences. For each public chain, a later analysis derived a clonal expansion index from normalized ranks of inferred template counts within each repertoire. A later analysis computed generation probabilities with a VDJ recombination model fitted to out-of-frame rearrangements, and checked the results against IGoR. A later analysis scored TCR-TCR, TCR-HLA and TCR-CMV co-occurrence with hypergeometric tests, applying a repertoire-size bias correction to TCR pairs. A later analysis estimated false discovery rates by permuting HLA or CMV assignments 20 times. In a later analysis, co-occurring TCRs were grouped using DBSCAN, and TCRdist sequence similarity was added for clustering within HLA-allele-positive subsets. Repertoires with fewer than 30,000 or more than 120,000 public chains, plus five repertoires with anomalous nucleotide sharing, were excluded from co-occurrence clustering. Drawn from immuneACCESS, this table holds only the in-frame rearrangements with V and J called that TCRdb kept. Clones are partly lost; checked studies trace under half to an unresolved V gene and leave the rest unexplained. D and trimming come from the DNA, and the V and J calls and clone size come from that table. The sample data list roughly 65,000 clones, and around 80% of these were observed just once. The ten biggest clones cover around 4.7% of the sample.

This clonotype was obtained from a woman in her 30s in good health and CMV-seronegative. The specimen sequenced was PBMCs. In this chain, TRBV19 is recombined with TRBJ1-1, and TRBD1 may be the D gene, going by 6 matching bases. CDR3 protein: CASKNRAAEAFF. The DNA reads as follows: TGTGCCAGTAAAAACAGGGCGGCTGAAGCTTTCTTT.